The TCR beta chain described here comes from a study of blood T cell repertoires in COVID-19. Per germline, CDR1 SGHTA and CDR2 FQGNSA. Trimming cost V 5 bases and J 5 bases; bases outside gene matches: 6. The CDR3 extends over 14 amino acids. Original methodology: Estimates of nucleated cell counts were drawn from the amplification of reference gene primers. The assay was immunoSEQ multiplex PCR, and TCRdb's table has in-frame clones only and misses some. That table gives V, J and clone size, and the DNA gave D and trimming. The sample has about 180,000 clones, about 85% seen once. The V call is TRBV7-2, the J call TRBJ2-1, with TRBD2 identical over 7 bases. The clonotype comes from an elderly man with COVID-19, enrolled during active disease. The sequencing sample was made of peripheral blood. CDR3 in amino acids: CASSMGLNNNEQFF. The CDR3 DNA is TGTGCCAGCAGCATGGGACTAAACAACAATGAGCAGTTCTTC.